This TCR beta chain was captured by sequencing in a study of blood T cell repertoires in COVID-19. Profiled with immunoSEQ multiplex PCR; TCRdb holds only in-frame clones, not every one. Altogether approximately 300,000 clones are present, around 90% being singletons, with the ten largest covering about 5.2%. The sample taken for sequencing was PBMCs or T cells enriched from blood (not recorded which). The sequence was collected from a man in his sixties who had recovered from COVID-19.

The CDR3 is CATSGTSGRAYNEQFF. The CDR3 bases are TGTGCCACCAGCGGGACTAGCGGGAGGGCCTACAATGAGCAGTTCTTC. The J gene is TRBJ2-1, the V gene TRBV24-1; 16 nucleotides line up with TRBD2. The CDR3 has 16 residues. Germline CDR1 KGHDR, CDR2 SFDVKD. V shed 7 bases, J shed 2 bases, and the junction held 1 base outside the gene matches.